This TCR beta chain was profiled in a study of neoadjuvant anti-PD-1 for oral cavity cancer. Study as a whole: Non-progressing patients received a fourth nivolumab dose near day 43, then surgery on days 50-56. Study conclusions and caveats: With a few patients per group, TCR findings need larger cohorts. After neoadjuvant nivolumab, PBMC T cell clonality was significantly higher in non-responders than responders.

The junction had 13 bases not matched to a gene; V was cut back by 3 bases and J by 7 bases. This CDR3 is built from 17 residues. In germline, CDR1 is SGHTA, CDR2 FQGNSA. Sequencing used immunoSEQ multiplex PCR; TCRdb keeps in-frame clones, though not all of them. The top ten hold 3.4% of the sample, which has some 29,000 clones, about 80% seen once. With regard to this clone: Its antigen is undetermined.

Time point denoted: after neoadjuvant nivolumab, at surgical resection. The chain is built from TRBV7-2 and TRBJ2-3; 10 bases are shared with TRBD2. The sequencing used PBMCs, collected after nivolumab (anti-PD-1) treatment. The TCR comes from a person aged 35-79 years with oral cavity squamous cell carcinoma. CDR3 sequence reads: CASSFPTSGAMGHTQYF. CDR3 sequence (DNA): TGTGCCAGCAGCTTCCCTACTAGCGGGGCGATGGGGCATACGCAGTATTTT.